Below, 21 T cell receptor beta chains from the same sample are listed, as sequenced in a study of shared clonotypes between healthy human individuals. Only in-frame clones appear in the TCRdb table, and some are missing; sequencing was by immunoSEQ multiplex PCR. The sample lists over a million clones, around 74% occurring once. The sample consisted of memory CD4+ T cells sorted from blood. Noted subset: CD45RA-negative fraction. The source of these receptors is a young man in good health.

DNA for the CDR3: TGTGCCAGCAGCACCCCGCTCCGGGGCGAGCAGTACTTC. It is translated as CASSTPLRGEQYF. The chain employs TRBV11-3 and TRBJ2-5; a possible D gene is TRBD2 (5 bases). The DNA end lines up better with TRBJ2-7; the J call may be wrong. The CDR3 is made up of 13 amino acids. CDR1 and CDR2 from the germline V gene are SGHNT and YENEEA.

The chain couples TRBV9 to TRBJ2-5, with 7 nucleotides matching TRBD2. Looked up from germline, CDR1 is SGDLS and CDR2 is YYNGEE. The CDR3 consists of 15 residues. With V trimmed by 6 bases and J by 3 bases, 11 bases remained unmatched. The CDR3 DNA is TGTGCCAGCACGCTAGGGGACTACGCGAAAGAGACCCAGTACTTC. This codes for CASTLGDYAKETQYF. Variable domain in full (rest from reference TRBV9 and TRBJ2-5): DSGVTQTPKHLITATGQRVTLRCSPRSGDLSVYWYQQSLDQGLQFLIQYYNGEERAKGNILERFSAQQFPDLHSELNLSSLELGDSALYFCASTLGDYAKETQYFGPGTRLLVL.

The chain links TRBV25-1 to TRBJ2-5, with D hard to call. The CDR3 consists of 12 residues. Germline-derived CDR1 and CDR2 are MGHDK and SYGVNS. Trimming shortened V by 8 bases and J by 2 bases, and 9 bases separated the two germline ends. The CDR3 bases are TGTGCCAGCGCAGCCGGGCAAGAGACCCAGTACTTC. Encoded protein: CASAAGQETQYF.

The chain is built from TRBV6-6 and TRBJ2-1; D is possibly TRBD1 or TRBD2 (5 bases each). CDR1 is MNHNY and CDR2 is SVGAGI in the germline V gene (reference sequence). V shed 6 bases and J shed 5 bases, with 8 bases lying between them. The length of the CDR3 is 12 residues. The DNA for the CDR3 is TGTGCCAGCAGGGGACCAGACAATGAGCAGTTCTTC. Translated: CASRGPDNEQFF.

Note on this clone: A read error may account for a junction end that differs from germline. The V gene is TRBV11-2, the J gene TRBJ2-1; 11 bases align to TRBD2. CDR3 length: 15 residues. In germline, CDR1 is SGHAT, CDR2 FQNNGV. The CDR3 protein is CASRLAGGPANEQFF. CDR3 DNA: TGTGCCAGCAGGTTAGCGGGAGGGCCCGCCAATGAGCAGTTCTTC.

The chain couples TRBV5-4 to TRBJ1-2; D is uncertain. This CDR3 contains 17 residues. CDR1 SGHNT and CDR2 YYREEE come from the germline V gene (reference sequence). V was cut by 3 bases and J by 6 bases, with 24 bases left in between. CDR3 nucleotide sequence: TGTGCCAGCAGCTCGCCCATCAGTCGGGAAGGAGGACATGGCTACACCTTC. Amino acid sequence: CASSSPISREGGHGYTF. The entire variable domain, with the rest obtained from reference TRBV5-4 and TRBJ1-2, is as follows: ETGVTQSPTHLIKTRGQQVTLRCSSQSGHNTVSWYQQALGQGPQFIFQYYREEENGRGNFPPRFSGLQFPNYSSELNVNALELDDSALYLCASSSPISREGGHGYTFGSGTRLTVV.

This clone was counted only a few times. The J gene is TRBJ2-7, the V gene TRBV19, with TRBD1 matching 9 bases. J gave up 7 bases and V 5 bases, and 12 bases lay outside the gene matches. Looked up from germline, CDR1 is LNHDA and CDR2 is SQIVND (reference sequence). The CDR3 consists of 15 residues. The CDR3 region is CASSLQGQGWVEQYF. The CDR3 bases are TGTGCCAGTAGTCTCCAGGGACAGGGTTGGGTGGAGCAGTACTTC.

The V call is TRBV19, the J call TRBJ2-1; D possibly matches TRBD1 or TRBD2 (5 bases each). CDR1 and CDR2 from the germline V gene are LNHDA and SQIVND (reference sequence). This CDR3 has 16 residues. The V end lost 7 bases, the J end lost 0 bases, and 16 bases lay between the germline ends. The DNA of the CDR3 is TGTGCCAGTACACCAAGGGGTGGGAGCTCCTACAATGAGCAGTTCTTC. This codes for CASTPRGGSSYNEQFF.

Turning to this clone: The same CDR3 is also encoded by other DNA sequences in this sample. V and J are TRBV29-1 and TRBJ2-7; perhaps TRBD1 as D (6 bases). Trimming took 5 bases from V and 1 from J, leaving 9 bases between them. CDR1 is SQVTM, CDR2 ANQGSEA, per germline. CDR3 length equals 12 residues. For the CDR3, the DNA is TGCAGCGTTTTAAGGGGGTCCTACGAGCAGTACTTC. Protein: CSVLRGSYEQYF.

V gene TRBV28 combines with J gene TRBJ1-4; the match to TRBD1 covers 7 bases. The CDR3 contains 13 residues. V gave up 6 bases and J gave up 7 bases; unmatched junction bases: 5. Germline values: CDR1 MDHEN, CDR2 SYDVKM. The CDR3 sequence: CASRTGPSEKLFF. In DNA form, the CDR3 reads TGTGCCAGCAGGACAGGGCCAAGTGAAAAACTGTTTTTT.

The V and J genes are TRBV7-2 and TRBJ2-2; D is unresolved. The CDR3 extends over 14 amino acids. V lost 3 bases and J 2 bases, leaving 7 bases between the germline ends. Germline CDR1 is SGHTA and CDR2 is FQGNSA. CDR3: CASSLLQNTGELFF. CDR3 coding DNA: TGTGCCAGCAGCTTGCTACAAAACACCGGGGAGCTGTTTTTT. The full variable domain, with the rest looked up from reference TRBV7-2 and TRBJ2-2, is GAGVSQSPSNKVTEKGKDVELRCDPISGHTALYWYRQSLGQGLEFLIYFQGNSAPDKSGLPSDRFSAERTGGSVSTLTIQRTQQEDSAVYLCASSLLQNTGELFFGEGSRLTVL.

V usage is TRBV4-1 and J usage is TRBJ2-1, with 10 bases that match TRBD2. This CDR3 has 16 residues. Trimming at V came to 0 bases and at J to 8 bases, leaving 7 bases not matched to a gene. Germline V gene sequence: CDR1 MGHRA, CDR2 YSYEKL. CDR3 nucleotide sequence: TGCGCCAGCAGCCAAGAAAGCGGGAGGGCCTTGGATGAGCAGTTCTTC. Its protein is CASSQESGRALDEQFF.

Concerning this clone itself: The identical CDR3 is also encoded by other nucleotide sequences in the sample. The CDR3 sequence is CASSVTANYGYTF. For the CDR3, the DNA is TGCGCCAGCAGCGTGACAGCTAACTATGGCTACACCTTC. The rearrangement joins TRBV5-1 to TRBJ1-2; D is perhaps TRBD1 (5 bases). Germline V gene data show CDR1 as SGHRS and CDR2 as YFSETQ. V was shortened by 4 bases and J by 0 bases, with 7 bases between the two germline ends. The CDR3 is 13 residues long.

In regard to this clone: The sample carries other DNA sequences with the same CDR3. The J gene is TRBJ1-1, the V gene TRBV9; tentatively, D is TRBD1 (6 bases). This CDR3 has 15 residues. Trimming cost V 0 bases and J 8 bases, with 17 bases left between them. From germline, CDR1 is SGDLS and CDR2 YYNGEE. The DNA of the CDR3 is TGTGCCAGCAGCGTAGAGGGTACAGGGAGTGCAGAAGCTTTCTTT. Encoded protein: CASSVEGTGSAEAFF.

Here the CDR3 reads CASSRETGGNTGELFF. CDR3 coding DNA: TGTGCCAGCAGTCGAGAGACAGGGGGCAACACCGGGGAGCTGTTTTTT. This chain joins TRBV28 and TRBJ2-2, with 10 bases that match TRBD1. Germline CDR1 is MDHEN and CDR2 is SYDVKM. The CDR3 runs 16 residues. Losses at the gene ends were 5 bases for V and 2 bases for J; bases not matched to a gene: 5.

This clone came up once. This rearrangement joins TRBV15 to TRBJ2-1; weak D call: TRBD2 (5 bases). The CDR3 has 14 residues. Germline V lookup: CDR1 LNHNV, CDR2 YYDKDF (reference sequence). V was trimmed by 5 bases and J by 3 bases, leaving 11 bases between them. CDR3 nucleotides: TGTGCCACCAGCGTCTCGGCGGGCTACAATGAGCAGTTCTTC. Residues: CATSVSAGYNEQFF.

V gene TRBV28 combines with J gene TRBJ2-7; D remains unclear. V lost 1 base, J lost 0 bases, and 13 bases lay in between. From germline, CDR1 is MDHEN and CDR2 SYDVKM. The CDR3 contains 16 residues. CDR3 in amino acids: CASSLFGSRSSYEQYF. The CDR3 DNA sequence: TGTGCCAGCAGTTTATTCGGCTCAAGGAGCTCCTACGAGCAGTACTTC. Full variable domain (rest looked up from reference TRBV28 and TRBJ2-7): DVKVTQSSRYLVKRTGEKVFLECVQDMDHENMFWYRQDPGLGLRLIYFSYDVKMKEKGDIPEGYSVSREKKERFSLILESASTNQTSMYLCASSLFGSRSSYEQYFGPGTRLTVT.

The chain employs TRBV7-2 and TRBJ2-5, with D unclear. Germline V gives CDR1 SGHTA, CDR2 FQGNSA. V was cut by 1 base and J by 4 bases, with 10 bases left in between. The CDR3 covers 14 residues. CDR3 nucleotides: TGTGCCAGCAGCTTAGGAGTACAGCGAGAGACCCAGTACTTC. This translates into CASSLGVQRETQYF.

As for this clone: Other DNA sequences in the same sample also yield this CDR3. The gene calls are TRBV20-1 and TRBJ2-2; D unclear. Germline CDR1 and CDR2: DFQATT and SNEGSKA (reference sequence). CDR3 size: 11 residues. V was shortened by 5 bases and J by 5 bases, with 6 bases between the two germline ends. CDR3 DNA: TGCAGTGCTCGCGGAACCGGGGAGCTGTTTTTT. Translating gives CSARGTGELFF.

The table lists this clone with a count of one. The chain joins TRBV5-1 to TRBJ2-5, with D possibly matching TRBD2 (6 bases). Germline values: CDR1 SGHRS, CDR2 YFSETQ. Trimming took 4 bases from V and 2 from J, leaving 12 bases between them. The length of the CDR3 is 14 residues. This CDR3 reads CASSRGTAQETQYF. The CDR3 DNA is TGCGCCAGCAGCCGGGGGACGGCACAAGAGACCCAGTACTTC.

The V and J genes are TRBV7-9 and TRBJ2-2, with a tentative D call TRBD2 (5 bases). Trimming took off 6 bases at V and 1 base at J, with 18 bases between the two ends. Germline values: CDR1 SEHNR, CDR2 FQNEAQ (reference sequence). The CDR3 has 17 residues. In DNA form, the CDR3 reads TGTGCCAGCAGGCGTACCGGCCGACGGGAGAACACCGGGGAGCTGTTTTTT. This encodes CASRRTGRRENTGELFF.